Following are 28 T cell receptor beta chains from one sample sequenced in a study of Ad26.COV2.S vaccination and SARS-CoV-2 variants. Libraries were prepared by immunoSEQ multiplex PCR; TCRdb keeps only in-frame clonotypes and omits some of them. Of 500,000 or so clones in the sample, 70% to 90% were seen once. Treatment denoted: 15 to 20 received Ad26.COV2.S at low or high dose, single or two shots; roughly five received placebo; per-sample allocation not given. Collection of samples fell on day 63 after the first vaccine or placebo injection. Here the sequenced sample was peripheral blood, taken in a trial of Ad26.COV2.S vaccine versus placebo. These receptors came from a person aged 18 to 59 who received the Ad26.COV2.S COVID-19 vaccine or a placebo.

The chain carries TRBV19 and TRBJ1-5; TRBD1 might be the D (5 bases). CDR3 length: 16 amino acids. Trimming cost V 5 bases and J 0 bases, with 14 bases left between them. Germline values: CDR1 LNHDA, CDR2 SQIVND (reference sequence). In DNA form, the CDR3 reads TGTGCCAGTAGTGCCCCCACAGGAGGTAGCAATCAGCCCCAGCATTTT. Residues: CASSAPTGGSNQPQHF.

The chain is built from TRBV29-1 and TRBJ2-7, with 7 bases that match TRBD2. Trimming took 6 bases from V and 0 from J; bases not matched to a gene: 5. The CDR3 is 13 residues long. Germline V gives CDR1 SQVTM, CDR2 ANQGSEA. CDR3 loop: CSVAGTNSYEQYF. CDR3 DNA sequence: TGCAGCGTGGCCGGGACTAACTCCTACGAGCAGTACTTC.

The chain is built from TRBV11-3 and TRBJ2-7; 11 bases are a match to TRBD1. The CDR3 extends over 14 amino acids. CDR1 is SGHNT and CDR2 is YENEEA in the germline V gene. The V gene end was trimmed by 3 bases and the J gene end by 5 bases; junction bases not matched to a gene: 3. CDR3 residues: CASSFGQGAHEQYF. CDR3 bases: TGTGCCAGCAGCTTCGGACAGGGGGCCCACGAGCAGTACTTC.

The rearrangement joins TRBV10-3 to TRBJ1-1, with D perhaps matching TRBD1 (6 bases). CDR3 length: 16 amino acids. The V end was cut by 3 bases, the J end by 0 bases, with 14 bases between. CDR1 ENHRY and CDR2 SYGVKD come from the germline V gene. For the CDR3, the DNA is TGTGCCATCAGTGATCCACAGGGCAACATGAACACTGAAGCTTTCTTT. Translated, it gives CAISDPQGNMNTEAFF.

This chain connects TRBV25-1 to TRBJ2-7; maybe TRBD2 (5 bases). Germline CDR1 reads MGHDK; CDR2 reads SYGVNS. This CDR3 region has 14 residues. The V end was cut by 3 bases, the J end by 4 bases, with 13 bases between. The DNA for the CDR3 is TGTGCCAGCAGTGACTACCGACGGGGTTACGAGCAGTACTTC. Protein product: CASSDYRRGYEQYF.

The genes are TRBV7-3 and TRBJ2-5; D gene uncertain. Germline values: CDR1 SGHTA, CDR2 FQGTGA. This CDR3 has 13 amino acids. Trimming took off 2 bases at V and 2 bases at J, with 6 bases between the two ends. The chain's CDR3 is CASSLRPQETQYF. In nucleotides, the CDR3 is TGTGCCAGCAGCTTACGACCACAAGAGACCCAGTACTTC.

V usage is TRBV2 and J usage is TRBJ1-5; D is ambiguous. V was pared by 6 bases and J by 0 bases, with 3 bases between. The CDR3 contains 12 residues. In germline, CDR1 is SNHLY, CDR2 FYNNEI. Here the CDR3 reads CASRTSNQPQHF. CDR3 nucleotide sequence: TGTGCCAGCAGGACTAGCAATCAGCCCCAGCATTTT.

CDR3 residues: CSVGQGNTGELFF. CDR3 DNA sequence: TGCAGCGTTGGCCAGGGGAACACCGGGGAGCTGTTTTTT. The chain is built from TRBV29-1 and TRBJ2-2; TRBD1 might be the D (5 bases). Trimming pared 4 bases from V and 1 base from J, leaving 7 bases between. In germline, CDR1 is SQVTM, CDR2 ANQGSEA. This CDR3 has 13 residues.

The chain has TRBV9 and TRBJ1-1, with 8 bases aligning to TRBD1. The CDR3 contains 15 residues. Germline V gene lookup returns CDR1 SGDLS and CDR2 YYNGEE. With V trimmed by 1 base and J by 1 base, 3 bases remained unmatched. This CDR3 reads CASSVIGTGNTEAFF. The CDR3 DNA reads as TGTGCCAGCAGCGTAATCGGGACAGGGAACACTGAAGCTTTCTTT.

CDR3 DNA: TGTGCCGGTAGCCGTAGCTCCTACAATGAGCAGTTCTTC. Protein sequence: CAGSRSSYNEQFF. The rearrangement uses TRBV13 and TRBJ2-1, with D uncertain. The V end was cut by 11 bases, the J end by 0 bases, with 11 bases between. CDR3 size: 13 residues. Germline-derived CDR1 and CDR2 are PRHDT and FYEKMQ (reference sequence). Combining the CDR3 with reference TRBV13 and TRBJ2-1 gives the whole variable domain AAGVIQSPRHLIKEKRETATLKCYPIPRHDTVYWYQQGPGQDPQFLISFYEKMQSDKGSIPDRFSAQQFSDYHSELNMSSLELGDSALYFCAGSRSSYNEQFFGPGTRLTVL.

The chain uses TRBV30 and TRBJ1-5, with a possible D match to TRBD1 (5 bases). This CDR3 spans 13 amino acids. CDR1 and CDR2 from the germline V gene are GTSNPN and SVGIG (reference sequence). The V and J ends lost 4 bases and 5 bases respectively, with 12 bases between them. The CDR3 DNA is TGTGCCTGGAATCGGGGGACGGATCAGCCCCAGCATTTT. The encoded protein is CAWNRGTDQPQHF. Looking up the rest from reference TRBV30 and TRBJ1-5 gives the full variable domain: SQTIHQWPATLVQPVGSPLSLECTVEGTSNPNLYWYRQAAGRGLQLLFYSVGIGQISSEVPQNLSASRPQDRQFILSSKKLLLSDSGFYLCAWNRGTDQPQHFGDGTRLSIL.

The V and J genes are TRBV6-6 and TRBJ2-7; tentative D call: TRBD2 (6 bases). Germline CDR1 is MNHNY and CDR2 is SVGAGI (reference sequence). This CDR3 contains 13 residues. The V gene lost 8 bases and the J gene lost 6 bases, with 17 bases spanning the gap. CDR3 DNA sequence: TGTGCCAGCTCGGGAGTACGACTGAGCGAGCAGTACTTC. Residues: CASSGVRLSEQYF.

V usage is TRBV9 and J usage is TRBJ1-6; tentatively, D is TRBD1 (5 bases). CDR1 SGDLS and CDR2 YYNGEE come from the germline V gene. CDR3 size: 13 residues. Trimming removed 2 bases at V and 10 bases at J, with 10 bases between. The CDR3, as DNA: TGTGCCAGCAGCGTCAGGGTCCGGTCACCCCTCCACTTT. As protein: CASSVRVRSPLHF.

The V call is TRBV27, the J call TRBJ2-7; D ambiguous. CDR1 is MNHEY and CDR2 is SMNVEV in the germline V gene (reference sequence). The V end lost 6 bases, the J end lost 0 bases, and 15 bases lay between the germline ends. This CDR3 is 15 amino acids long. The CDR3 spells CASSRSGTVSYEQYF. For the CDR3, the DNA is TGTGCCAGCAGCCGCTCCGGCACAGTCTCCTACGAGCAGTACTTC.

The chain is built from TRBV2 and TRBJ2-3; 9 bases are a match to TRBD2. CDR3 length: 14 amino acids. CDR1 and CDR2 (germline): SNHLY, FYNNEI. Unmatched junction bases numbered 2, after V lost 6 bases and J lost 1 base. The CDR3 reads CASSRTSGTDTQYF. Here the CDR3 DNA reads TGTGCCAGCAGCAGGACTAGCGGCACAGATACGCAGTATTTT.

This sequence joins TRBV27 and TRBJ1-1, with D tentatively TRBD1 (5 bases). This CDR3 is 14 amino acids long. Germline assignment: CDR1 MNHEY and CDR2 SMNVEV (reference sequence). Trimming removed 6 bases at V and 3 bases at J, with 14 bases between. The CDR3 coding sequence is TGTGCCAGCAGATACAGGCTCGGGGACACTGAAGCTTTCTTT. Amino acids: CASRYRLGDTEAFF.

The chain has TRBV7-2 and TRBJ2-3, with 8 bases aligning to TRBD2. This CDR3 region has 16 residues. J lost 1 base, V lost 5 bases, and 8 bases had no gene match. The germline V gene encodes CDR1 SGHTA and CDR2 FQGNSA. The CDR3 reads CASSPPSGSRTDTQYF. CDR3 coding DNA: TGTGCCAGCAGCCCCCCAAGCGGGAGCCGCACAGATACGCAGTATTTT. The whole variable domain, filled in from reference TRBV7-2 and TRBJ2-3, reads GAGVSQSPSNKVTEKGKDVELRCDPISGHTALYWYRQSLGQGLEFLIYFQGNSAPDKSGLPSDRFSAERTGGSVSTLTIQRTQQEDSAVYLCASSPPSGSRTDTQYFGPGTRLTVL.

The V call is TRBV7-7, the J call TRBJ2-3; TRBD2 matches 9 bases. Germline V CDR1 and CDR2: SSHAT, FNYEAQ (reference sequence). This CDR3 is built from 15 residues. V was pared by 5 bases and J by 1 base, with 4 bases of the junction left unmatched. CDR3 loop: CASSQTSGGTDTQYF. CDR3 nucleotides: TGTGCCAGCAGCCAGACTAGCGGCGGCACAGATACGCAGTATTTT. The entire variable domain, with the rest obtained from reference TRBV7-7 and TRBJ2-3, is as follows: GAGVSQSPRYKVTKRGQDVTLRCDPISSHATLYWYQQALGQGPEFLTYFNYEAQPDKSGLPSDRFSAERPEGSISTLTIQRTEQRDSAMYRCASSQTSGGTDTQYFGPGTRLTVL.

This sequence joins TRBV3-1 (or the pseudogene TRBV3-2) and TRBJ2-6, with 7 nucleotides matching TRBD1. The V gene end was trimmed by 5 bases and the J gene end by 0 bases; junction bases not matched to a gene: 4. This CDR3 spans 16 amino acids. Germline V CDR1 and CDR2: LGHDT, YNNKEL (reference sequence). The CDR3 here is CASSWGQNSGANVLTF. CDR3 nucleotide sequence: TGTGCCAGCAGCTGGGGACAGAACTCTGGGGCCAACGTCCTGACTTTC.

The chain joins TRBV5-6 to TRBJ2-1; 10 bases map to TRBD2. The trim removed 1 base at V and 8 bases at J, leaving 15 bases unmatched. The CDR3 has 18 amino acids. The germline V gene encodes CDR1 SGHDT and CDR2 YYEEEE. This CDR3 reads CASSLSPASGSVVDEQFF. CDR3 nucleotides: TGTGCCAGCAGCTTGTCCCCCGCTAGCGGGAGTGTTGTCGATGAGCAGTTCTTC.

V and J are TRBV24-1 and TRBJ2-1; D is possibly TRBD1 (6 bases). CDR1 and CDR2 from the germline V gene are KGHDR and SFDVKD. V was shortened by 4 bases and J by 2 bases, with 14 bases between the two germline ends. The CDR3 is made up of 16 amino acids. CDR3 sequence: CATSDPTGSPYNEQFF. In DNA form, the CDR3 reads TGTGCCACCAGTGACCCAACAGGGAGCCCCTACAATGAGCAGTTCTTC.

This rearrangement joins TRBV19 to TRBJ1-5; 8 bases map to TRBD1. V trimming: 6 bases; J trimming: 0 bases; junction bases outside the gene matches: 4. The CDR3 is made up of 15 amino acids. The germline CDR1 and CDR2 sequences are LNHDA and SQIVND (reference sequence). The CDR3 spells CASRLGQASNQPQHF. In nucleotides, the CDR3 is TGTGCCAGTAGGTTGGGACAGGCTAGCAATCAGCCCCAGCATTTT.

This clone was observed a single time. This sequence joins TRBV29-1 and TRBJ1-2; TRBD1 might be the D (5 bases). CDR3 length: 13 residues. CDR1 and CDR2 (germline): SQVTM, ANQGSEA. Trimming removed 6 bases at V and 8 bases at J, with 19 bases between. In nucleotides, the CDR3 is TGCAGCGTACTACCATCAGGGAGAGGAGGCTACACCTTC. This gives the protein CSVLPSGRGGYTF.

The chain carries TRBV5-4 and TRBJ1-1; a weak D match, TRBD1 (5 bases). The CDR3 is 15 amino acids. Trimming removed 4 bases at V and 2 bases at J, with 15 bases between. Germline V gene sequence: CDR1 SGHNT, CDR2 YYREEE (reference sequence). The CDR3: CASSTGTVGNTEAFF. CDR3 coding DNA: TGTGCCAGCAGCACTGGGACCGTAGGCAACACTGAAGCTTTCTTT.

The chain has TRBV7-6 and TRBJ2-7; weak D call: TRBD2 (6 bases). The V end was cut by 3 bases, the J end by 0 bases, with 12 bases between. CDR3 length equals 15 residues. From germline, CDR1 is SGHVS and CDR2 FNYEAQ. As DNA, the CDR3 is TGTGCCAGCAGCTTGAGGCGGGATAACTCCTACGAGCAGTACTTC. Protein: CASSLRRDNSYEQYF. Full variable domain (rest looked up from reference TRBV7-6 and TRBJ2-7): GAGVSQSPRYKVTKRGQDVALRCDPISGHVSLYWYRQALGQGPEFLTYFNYEAQQDKSGLPNDRFSAERPEGSISTLTIQRTEQRDSAMYRCASSLRRDNSYEQYFGPGTRLTVT.

The chain has TRBV5-1 and TRBJ1-1, with a tentative D call TRBD1 (6 bases). Germline V gene lookup returns CDR1 SGHRS and CDR2 YFSETQ. This CDR3 comprises 15 residues. Trimming left V 0 bases short and J 3 bases short, with 12 bases between. This chain's CDR3 is CASSLATGWDTEAFF. CDR3 bases: TGCGCCAGCAGCTTGGCCACAGGGTGGGACACTGAAGCTTTCTTT.

The chain links TRBV29-1 to TRBJ1-1; tentatively, D is TRBD1 (5 bases). V was clipped by 4 bases and J by 10 bases, with 13 bases between them. Germline V gives CDR1 SQVTM, CDR2 ANQGSEA. The CDR3 totals 11 residues. The CDR3 is CSVGPLGTAFF. The CDR3 DNA reads as TGCAGCGTTGGACCCCTAGGGACAGCTTTCTTT.

This clone was counted a single time. The V gene is TRBV29-1, the J gene TRBJ2-3, with 8 bases matching TRBD2. The CDR3 is 16 amino acids. Per the germline V gene, CDR1 is SQVTM and CDR2 is ANQGSEA. Trimming took 0 bases from V and 3 from J; bases not matched to a gene: 8. The CDR3 spells CSVEDPSGGSTDTQYF. As DNA, the CDR3 is TGCAGCGTTGAAGATCCATCGGGAGGGAGTACAGATACGCAGTATTTT.